This T cell receptor beta chain was identified during a study of post-analysis software for immune sequencing data. Unique molecular identifiers tagged the TCR beta cDNA libraries. TCRdb analysed the PCR reads with MiXCR anew, one entry per CDR3 protein. The sample holds hundreds of thousands of distinct CDR3 sequences, about 50% seen once. There are a few counts of this clonotype. This TCR was recovered from a girl between 5 and 17 years old with multiple sclerosis. Sequencing was done on a sample of blood.

In DNA, the CDR3 is TGTGCCAGCAATCGTGGGAGGGGTGAGAACATTCAGTACTTC. Protein product: CASNRGRGENIQYF. The chain links TRBV6-5 to TRBJ2-4; 7 nucleotides line up with TRBD2. With V trimmed by 7 bases and J by 7 bases, 10 bases remained unmatched. The CDR3 consists of 14 residues. CDR1 is MNHEY and CDR2 is SVGAGI in the germline V gene.